This is a list of T cell receptor beta chains from one sample in a study of T cells in Graves' hyperthyroidism and ophthalmopathy. TCRdb called the multiplex PCR reads again in MiXCR, with one record for every CDR3 protein. Of about 520,000 distinct CDR3 sequences in the sample, 24% were seen once. Specimen: blood. Receptor source: a woman aged 25 to 39 with Graves' ophthalmopathy. Each CDR3 is given with its conserved first and last residue. D genes are given only for firm matches. Clone size is stated in some rows and not others, as once, few, many or a class when expanded.

v_gene	j_gene	abundance	d_gene	CDR3aa	CDR3nt
TRBV19	TRBJ1-1	many	-	CASSTDRGLGLAFF	TGTGCCAGTAGTACGGATCGGGGATTAGGATTGGCTTTCTTT
TRBV28	TRBJ1-2	many	TRBD1	CASSPTGSRGYTF	TGTGCCAGCAGTCCGACAGGGTCACGGGGCTACACCTTC
TRBV28	TRBJ1-5	-	-	CASSEGRAPYQPQHF	TGTGCCAGCAGCGAGGGACGGGCACCCTATCAGCCCCAGCATTTT
TRBV27	TRBJ1-1	-	-	CASSPGFSINTEAFF	TGTGCCAGCAGCCCGGGGTTCTCTATCAACACTGAAGCTTTCTTT
TRBV27	TRBJ1-1	many	-	CASSDGGWTEAFF	TGTGCCAGTTCGGACGGGGGCTGGACTGAAGCTTTCTTT
TRBV11-3	TRBJ1-2	many	-	CASSLDGDGYTF	TGTGCCAGCAGCTTAGATGGGGACGGCTACACCTTC
TRBV6-5	TRBJ2-5	few	-	CASSFLTSQETQYF	TGTGCCAGCAGTTTCTTGACTAGCCAAGAGACCCAGTACTTC
TRBV12-3/TRBV12-4	TRBJ1-1	-	-	CASSLSKFSYTEAFF	TGTGCCAGCAGTTTAAGTAAATTTAGTTACACTGAAGCTTTCTTT
TRBV19	TRBJ2-7	once	TRBD2	CAASPGLVSPYEQYF	TGTGCCGCCAGCCCGGGACTAGTCTCTCCCTACGAGCAGTACTTC
TRBV12-3/TRBV12-4	TRBJ1-1	-	TRBD1	CASTRQGSPVNTEAFF	TGTGCCAGCACCCGACAGGGTTCCCCTGTGAACACTGAAGCTTTCTTT
TRBV5-1	TRBJ1-3	many	-	CASSPQDGNTIYF	TGCGCCAGCAGTCCACAGGACGGAAACACCATATATTTT
TRBV19	TRBJ1-2	few	-	CASRISKGGGYTF	TGTGCCAGTAGGATTTCGAAGGGGGGTGGCTACACCTTC
TRBV7-2	TRBJ1-1	many	TRBD1	CASSSATGAGTEAFF	TGTGCCAGCAGCTCCGCCACAGGGGCGGGCACTGAAGCTTTCTTT
TRBV12-3/TRBV12-4	TRBJ2-3	once	-	CASSSSTGGATDTQYF	-
TRBV27	TRBJ1-5	many	TRBD1	CASGKTGDSNQPQHF	TGTGCCAGCGGTAAGACAGGGGATAGCAATCAGCCCCAGCATTTT
TRBV20-1	TRBJ1-1	-	TRBD1	CSARGGQPEAFF	TGCAGTGCTAGGGGGGGACAGCCTGAAGCTTTCTTT
TRBV11-2	TRBJ2-7	-	TRBD2	CASSSLLGDTGGWEQYF	TGTGCCAGCAGCTCCCTTTTAGGTGACACCGGGGGGTGGGAGCAGTACTTC
TRBV12-3/TRBV12-4	TRBJ2-2	-	TRBD1	CASSPRGKGTGELFF	TGTGCCAGCAGTCCCAGGGGGAAGGGAACCGGGGAGCTGTTTTTT
TRBV27	TRBJ1-2	many	TRBD1	CASAYRGGGGYTF	TGTGCCAGCGCCTACAGGGGGGGGGGTGGCTACACCTTC
TRBV4-3	TRBJ1-1	many	-	CASSQEGENEDAFF	TGCGCCAGCAGCCAAGAAGGAGAGAATGAGGATGCTTTCTTT
TRBV29-1	TRBJ2-7	many	TRBD1	CSVELQGGYEQYF	TGCAGCGTTGAGCTACAGGGGGGATACGAGCAGTACTTC
TRBV24-1	TRBJ2-5	-	-	CATSDFGGQRKETQYF	TGTGCCACCAGTGATTTTGGGGGCCAGAGAAAAGAGACCCAGTACTTC
TRBV20-1	TRBJ1-5	many	-	CSASGEGNQPQHF	TGCAGTGCTAGTGGCGAGGGCAATCAGCCCCAGCATTTT
TRBV2	TRBJ1-2	many	-	CARGEGAYGYTF	TGTGCCAGGGGGGAGGGCGCCTATGGCTACACCTTC
TRBV12-3/TRBV12-4	TRBJ2-2	many	TRBD1	CASVGIRVGQGLPGELFF	TGTGCCAGCGTAGGGATTCGGGTAGGACAGGGGCTCCCCGGGGAGCTGTTTTTT
TRBV6-1	TRBJ2-5	-	-	CASSRKPGRFQETQYF	TGTGCCAGCAGTCGAAAACCAGGACGGTTCCAAGAGACCCAGTACTTC
TRBV18	TRBJ1-1	-	TRBD1	CASSKDRGIRLTEAFF	TGTGCCAGCTCAAAGGACAGGGGGATAAGATTGACTGAAGCTTTCTTT
TRBV27	TRBJ2-6	once	-	CASSSGHSVNSGANVLTF	TGTGCCAGCAGCTCCGGACATTCCGTCAACTCTGGGGCCAACGTCCTGACTTTC
TRBV6-2/TRBV6-3	TRBJ2-2	few	-	CASSFFGGTGELFF	TGTGCCAGCAGCTTTTTTGGGGGCACCGGGGAGCTGTTTTTT
TRBV20-1	TRBJ1-3	many	-	CSARIPGNTIYF	TGCAGTGCTAGGATCCCCGGAAACACCATATATTTT
TRBV11-2	TRBJ1-1	many	-	CASSFLRQLNTEAFF	TGTGCCAGCAGCTTCTTGCGACAGTTGAACACTGAAGCTTTCTTT
TRBV6-1	TRBJ2-7	-	-	CASSPQTRGPYEQYF	TGTGCCAGCAGCCCCCAGACCCGAGGCCCCTACGAGCAGTACTTC
TRBV12-3/TRBV12-4	TRBJ2-2	few	-	CASSLEGAAGGLFF	TGTGCCAGCAGTTTAGAGGGGGCAGCCGGGGGGCTGTTTTTT
TRBV7-9	TRBJ1-5	many	-	CASSFGTVSNQPQHF	TGTGCCAGCAGCTTTGGCACCGTGAGCAATCAGCCCCAGCATTTT
TRBV7-9	TRBJ2-2	-	-	CASSPQRSNTGELFF	TGTGCCAGCAGCCCCCAGCGGAGTAACACCGGGGAGCTGTTTTTT